The clone carrying this TCR beta chain was seen ten or more times. Its antigen remains unidentified. Clinical symptoms, serum thyroxine, TRAb, thyroid ultrasound and orbital computed tomography informed diagnoses. The sample comes from a study of T cells in Graves' hyperthyroidism and ophthalmopathy. Broader study findings: Separation of ophthalmopathy from stable hyperthyroidism was achieved by a 13 V-J model. For ophthalmopathy, model prediction preceded onset by a median 6.5 months. Blood held most thyroid clonotypes expanded above 0.001 frequency.

Trimming removed 1 base at V and 5 bases at J, with 13 bases between. This CDR3 is built from 15 residues. The germline gives CDR1 SGHTA, CDR2 FQGNSA. Regions amplified from RNA transcripts were the TCR beta CDR3 regions. TCR CDR3 regions were first amplified by RT-PCR with HTBI primers. TCRdb called the multiplex PCR reads again in MiXCR, with one record for every CDR3 protein. This sample has about 600,000 distinct CDR3 sequences, with approximately 15% found just once. The TCR sequence derives from a woman under 30 with Graves' ophthalmopathy. The chain recombines TRBV7-2 with TRBJ2-3; unclear D gene. The sequenced material came from blood. In nucleotides, the CDR3 is TGTGCCAGCAGCTTAGGGGTACTGGCAGGAGATACGCAGTATTTT. Its translation is CASSLGVLAGDTQYF. Variable domain in full (rest from reference TRBV7-2 and TRBJ2-3): GAGVSQSPSNKVTEKGKDVELRCDPISGHTALYWYRQSLGQGLEFLIYFQGNSAPDKSGLPSDRFSAERTGGSVSTLTIQRTQQEDSAVYLCASSLGVLAGDTQYFGPGTRLTVL.